The sequence of this T cell receptor beta chain was determined in a study of regulatory T cells in long-lasting Graves disease. Study outcomes and limitations: There were preferences for TRBV28, TRBJ1-2 and TRBJ2-5 in persistent disease. Less diverse TCR repertoires were seen in persistent Graves' patients than in newly diagnosed ones.

CDR1 is SGHAT and CDR2 is FQNNGV in the germline V gene. V trimming: 5 bases; J trimming: 0 bases; junction bases outside the gene matches: 8. This CDR3 is 18 amino acids long. The time point is: newly diagnosed GD, antithyroid drugs for less than 3 months. Isolated PBMC RNA provided the starting material for the TCR library. American Thyroid Association guidelines were used to diagnose Graves' disease. Xi'an, China, was home to the endocrinology department that provided patients. Both iRepertoire HTBI primers and Arm-PCR of CDR3 regions were used to build the TCR beta libraries. TCRdb re-called the multiplex PCR reads through MiXCR, storing one row per CDR3 protein. Of a few hundred thousand distinct CDR3 sequences listed, about an eighth were seen once; the top ten hold about 19%. This clonotype was seen repeatedly, ten times or more. Its antigen is undetermined. These data are also associated with another study on T cells in Graves' hyperthyroidism and ophthalmopathy.

The source of this sequence is a woman aged 18-29 years with Graves disease. The V call is TRBV11-2, the J call TRBJ2-1; 12 nucleotides match TRBD2. The material was peripheral blood mononuclear cells (PBMCs), obtained at new diagnosis, from a patient treated with antithyroid drugs. CDR3 sequence: CASSPTLAGGSSYNEQFF. For the CDR3, the DNA is TGTGCCAGCAGCCCAACCCTAGCGGGAGGGAGCTCCTACAATGAGCAGTTCTTC.